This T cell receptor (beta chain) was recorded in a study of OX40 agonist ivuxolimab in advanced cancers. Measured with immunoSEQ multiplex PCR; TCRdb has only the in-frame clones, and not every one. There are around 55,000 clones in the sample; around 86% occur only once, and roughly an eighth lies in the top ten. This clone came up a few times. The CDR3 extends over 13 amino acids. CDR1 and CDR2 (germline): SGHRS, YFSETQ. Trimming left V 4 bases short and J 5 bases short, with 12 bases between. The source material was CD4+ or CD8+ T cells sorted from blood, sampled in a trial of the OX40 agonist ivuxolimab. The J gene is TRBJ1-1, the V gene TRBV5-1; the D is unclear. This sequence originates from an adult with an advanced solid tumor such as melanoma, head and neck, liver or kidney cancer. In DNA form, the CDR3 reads TGCGCCAGCAGCCCCTCCACCTTAACTGAAGCTTTCTTT. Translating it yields CASSPSTLTEAFF.